These 11 T cell receptor beta chains were sequenced from one sample in a study of metastatic and nonmetastatic thyroid tumors. MiXCR reprocessed the PCR reads for TCRdb. The sample has about 48,000 clones; 22% are singletons. Ahead of thyroid surgery, no patient had received treatment of any kind. The specimen sequenced was blood. The receptors derive from a male donor with papillary thyroid cancer or a benign thyroid nodule (not recorded which). Some clones in this sample may be carry-over from other donors' samples.

Ten or more counts support this clone. This chain links TRBV10-2 with TRBJ2-7; D is uncertain. Germline V gives CDR1 WSHSY, CDR2 SAAADI. There are 15 residues in the CDR3. Deletions cut 5 bases from V and 0 bases from J, with 14 bases between. The CDR3 bases are TGCGCCAGCAGTATTACTCCTCCCAGCTCCTACGAGCAGTACTTC. This gives the protein CASSITPPSSYEQYF.

This sequence joins TRBV24-1 and TRBJ2-5; 8 bases map to TRBD1. Trimming cost V 1 base and J 4 bases; bases outside gene matches: 4. The CDR3 consists of 15 residues. CDR1 is KGHDR, CDR2 SFDVKD, per germline. The CDR3 nucleotides read TGTGCCACCAGTGATTTCCAGGGGGCACGAGAGACCCAGTACTTC. As protein: CATSDFQGARETQYF.

This clone appeared many times. The chain combines TRBV20-1 with TRBJ2-3; 12 bases are shared with TRBD1. CDR1 and CDR2 (germline): DFQATT, SNEGSKA (reference sequence). This CDR3 region has 13 residues. V was pared by 5 bases and J by 6 bases, with 3 bases of the junction left unmatched. The CDR3 sequence is CSAPGQGADTQYF. In nucleotides, the CDR3 is TGCAGTGCTCCGGGACAGGGGGCTGATACGCAGTATTTT.

The J gene is TRBJ2-7, the V gene TRBV20-1; 10 positions match TRBD1. The ends lost 4 bases at V and 3 bases at J; junction bases unmatched: 6. Germline V gives CDR1 DFQATT, CDR2 SNEGSKA (reference sequence). The CDR3 totals 14 residues. The CDR3 is CSATRGQGSYEQYF. In DNA, the CDR3 is TGCAGTGCTACCCGGGGACAGGGGAGCTACGAGCAGTACTTC.

This chain joins TRBV20-1 and TRBJ1-5; weak D call: TRBD1 (5 bases). This CDR3 region has 14 residues. Germline loops: CDR1 DFQATT, CDR2 SNEGSKA (reference sequence). The V and J ends lost 6 bases and 2 bases respectively, with 14 bases between them. CDR3 residues: CSAPKVQGNQPQHF. CDR3 nucleotide sequence: TGCAGTGCCCCGAAGGTACAGGGCAATCAGCCCCAGCATTTT.

V gene TRBV12-3 or TRBV12-4 combines with J gene TRBJ1-1; 8 nucleotides match TRBD1. Trimming at V came to 5 bases and at J to 0 bases, leaving 5 bases not matched to a gene. The CDR3 extends over 15 amino acids. CDR3 sequence (DNA): TGTGCCAGCAGTGAAGGACAGGGAATGAACACTGAAGCTTTCTTT. As protein: CASSEGQGMNTEAFF.

This clone was recorded only once. V gene TRBV14 combines with J gene TRBJ2-7; tentatively, D is TRBD1 (6 bases). V was shortened by 1 base and J by 3 bases, with 19 bases between the two germline ends. The CDR3 sequence is 17 residues long. The germline CDR1 and CDR2 sequences are SGHDN and FVKESK. CDR3 loop: CASSQGQGRPKNYEQYF. The CDR3 region has the DNA TGTGCCAGCAGCCAAGGTCAGGGGCGGCCTAAGAACTACGAGCAGTACTTC.

This clone was observed many times. The genes are TRBV28 and TRBJ2-7; no definite D call. This CDR3 is 16 amino acids long. Between the trimmed V and J ends, which lost 5 bases and 1 base, there was a span of 18 bases. In germline, CDR1 is MDHEN, CDR2 SYDVKM. The CDR3 DNA reads as TGTGCCAGCAGTAAAATTGGCCGTCACAGATCCTACGAGCAGTACTTC. It encodes CASSKIGRHRSYEQYF. The full variable domain, rest sourced from reference TRBV28 and TRBJ2-7, is DVKVTQSSRYLVKRTGEKVFLECVQDMDHENMFWYRQDPGLGLRLIYFSYDVKMKEKGDIPEGYSVSREKKERFSLILESASTNQTSMYLCASSKIGRHRSYEQYFGPGTRLTVT.

This clone was observed at least ten times. The J gene is TRBJ2-3, the V gene TRBV9, with a possible D match to TRBD2 (5 bases). V was clipped by 4 bases and J by 2 bases, with 11 bases between them. The germline CDR1 and CDR2 sequences are SGDLS and YYNGEE. The CDR3 totals 14 residues. The CDR3 protein is CASSLGLYTDTQYF. The CDR3 DNA reads as TGTGCCAGCAGCCTCGGACTGTACACAGATACGCAGTATTTT.

This clone was observed many times. This chain uses TRBV7-3 with TRBJ2-7, with D possibly TRBD2 on 6 matching bases. V was shortened by 0 bases and J by 5 bases, with 14 bases between the two germline ends. Germline CDR1 and CDR2: SGHTA and FQGTGA. The CDR3 contains 15 residues. CDR3 sequence reads: CASSLTGRLGDEQYF. CDR3 coding DNA: TGTGCCAGCAGCTTAACCGGGAGATTAGGCGACGAGCAGTACTTC. The entire variable domain, with the rest obtained from reference TRBV7-3 and TRBJ2-7, is as follows: GAGVSQTPSNKVTEKGKYVELRCDPISGHTALYWYRQSLGQGPEFLIYFQGTGAADDSGLPNDRFFAVRPEGSVSTLKIQRTERGDSAVYLCASSLTGRLGDEQYFGPGTRLTVT.

This clone was seen at least ten times. The same CDR3 is also encoded by other DNA sequences in this sample. The rearrangement links TRBV3-1 to TRBJ1-1; D call uncertain. This CDR3 region has 14 residues. Between the trimmed V and J ends, which lost 1 base and 0 bases, there was a span of 6 bases. CDR1 is LGHDT, CDR2 YNNKEL, per germline (reference sequence). CDR3 sequence (DNA): TGTGCCAGCAGCCAAGGCGGGGTGAACACTGAAGCTTTCTTT. Translating gives CASSQGGVNTEAFF.